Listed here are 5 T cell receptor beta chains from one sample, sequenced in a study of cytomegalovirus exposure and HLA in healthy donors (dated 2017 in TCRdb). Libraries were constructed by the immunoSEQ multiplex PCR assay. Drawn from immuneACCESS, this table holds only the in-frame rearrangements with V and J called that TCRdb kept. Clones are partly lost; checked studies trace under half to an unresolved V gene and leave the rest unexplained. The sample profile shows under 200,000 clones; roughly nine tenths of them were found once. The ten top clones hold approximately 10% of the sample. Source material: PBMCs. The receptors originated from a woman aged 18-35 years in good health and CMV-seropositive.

The CDR3 DNA sequence: TGCGCCAGCAGCCAAAAGAATTTCCCGACTAGCGGGAACTATGAGCAGTTCTTC. Translating it yields CASSQKNFPTSGNYEQFF. The J gene is TRBJ2-1, the V gene TRBV4-1; TRBD2 aligns across 11 bases. CDR1 and CDR2 from the germline V gene are MGHRA and YSYEKL. The length of the CDR3 is 18 residues. The J segment lost 8 bases and the V segment lost 2 bases, leaving 14 bases of the junction unmatched.

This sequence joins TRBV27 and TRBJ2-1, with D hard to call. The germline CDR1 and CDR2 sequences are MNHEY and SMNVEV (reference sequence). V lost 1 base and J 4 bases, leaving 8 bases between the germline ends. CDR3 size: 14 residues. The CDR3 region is CASSLYGPYNEQFF. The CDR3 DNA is TGTGCCAGCAGTTTATATGGGCCATACAATGAGCAGTTCTTC.

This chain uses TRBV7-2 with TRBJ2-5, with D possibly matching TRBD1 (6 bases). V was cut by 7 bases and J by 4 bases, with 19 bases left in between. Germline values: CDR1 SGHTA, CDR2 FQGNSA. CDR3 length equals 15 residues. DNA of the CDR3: TGTGCCAGCAATATCGACAGGAGAGGGGGAGAGACCCAGTACTTC. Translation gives CASNIDRRGGETQYF.

The CDR3 DNA reads TGTGCCAGCAGTTACGAGCGAAACACCATATATTTT. It encodes CASSYERNTIYF. This chain links TRBV6-6 with TRBJ1-3; D unclear. Germline CDR1 is MNHNY and CDR2 is SVGAGI (reference sequence). Trimming cost V 2 bases and J 5 bases, with 4 bases left between them. The CDR3 has 12 amino acids.

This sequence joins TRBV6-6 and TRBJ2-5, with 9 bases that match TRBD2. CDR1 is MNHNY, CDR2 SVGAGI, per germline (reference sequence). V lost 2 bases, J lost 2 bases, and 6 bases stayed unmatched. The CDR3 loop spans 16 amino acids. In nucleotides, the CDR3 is TGTGCCAGCAGTTACCCGAGGACTAGCGAGCAAGAGACCCAGTACTTC. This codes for CASSYPRTSEQETQYF.